These T cell receptor beta chains were read from a single sample in a study of a mutant IDH1 vaccine in newly diagnosed glioma. The protocol was immunoSEQ multiplex PCR, while the TCRdb copy is restricted to in-frame clones and leaves out a portion. The sample holds approximately 39,000 clones, about four fifths seen once. The antigens for these receptors are not known. The sample consisted of PBMCs, taken from a glioma patient whose treatment included an IDH1 peptide vaccine. The origin of the receptors is a man in his forties or fifties with glioma. Both conserved end residues are trimmed from each CDR3. Fields, in order: V gene, J gene, D gene, CDR3 protein. A D gene is named only where the DNA matches it firmly.

v_gene: TRBV6-1; j_gene: TRBJ1-1; d_gene: TRBD1; CDR3aa: ASSEQTGLAF
v_gene: TRBV5-1; j_gene: TRBJ2-1; d_gene: TRBD2; CDR3aa: ASSLGTSGSSYNEQF
v_gene: TRBV18; j_gene: TRBJ2-2; d_gene: TRBD2; CDR3aa: ASSPSRAGGTGELF
v_gene: TRBV9; j_gene: TRBJ1-2; d_gene: NA; CDR3aa: ASSDHGGNYGYT
v_gene: TRBV27; j_gene: TRBJ2-5; d_gene: TRBD1; CDR3aa: ASSLTGQGAVTQY
v_gene: TRBV27; j_gene: TRBJ1-1; d_gene: NA; CDR3aa: ASSFGVSSGSEAF
v_gene: TRBV7-6; j_gene: TRBJ2-5; d_gene: NA; CDR3aa: ASSDPRGTQY
v_gene: TRBV18; j_gene: TRBJ2-7; d_gene: TRBD1; CDR3aa: ASQRTGEHEQY
v_gene: TRBV5-1; j_gene: TRBJ1-6; d_gene: NA; CDR3aa: ASSSSFQLLSRNSPLH
v_gene: TRBV6-1; j_gene: TRBJ2-3; d_gene: NA; CDR3aa: ASSVVASTDTQY
v_gene: TRBV4-2; j_gene: TRBJ2-1; d_gene: TRBD2; CDR3aa: ASSQSGTSGIDEQF
v_gene: TRBV11-2; j_gene: TRBJ1-1; d_gene: NA; CDR3aa: ASSLGDGEMGIEAF
v_gene: TRBV11-3; j_gene: TRBJ1-2; d_gene: NA; CDR3aa: ASSLVAGSGYT
v_gene: TRBV18; j_gene: TRBJ1-1; d_gene: NA; CDR3aa: ASSLLGADTEAF
v_gene: TRBV12-5; j_gene: TRBJ2-4; d_gene: NA; CDR3aa: ASGLKSDIQY
v_gene: TRBV30; j_gene: TRBJ1-1; d_gene: NA; CDR3aa: AWSYRVQNTEAF
v_gene: TRBV5-6; j_gene: TRBJ1-2; d_gene: NA; CDR3aa: ASSNAGSNYGYT
v_gene: TRBV5-4; j_gene: TRBJ2-7; d_gene: NA; CDR3aa: ASSGEGQGRF
v_gene: TRBV7-9; j_gene: TRBJ1-5; d_gene: NA; CDR3aa: ASSLPHQPQH
v_gene: TRBV7-9; j_gene: TRBJ1-1; d_gene: NA; CDR3aa: ASSSDSMNTEAF
v_gene: TRBV25-1; j_gene: TRBJ2-7; d_gene: NA; CDR3aa: ASSESTVGVPYEQY
v_gene: TRBV6-6; j_gene: TRBJ2-7; d_gene: TRBD2; CDR3aa: ASRERGEQY
v_gene: TRBV18; j_gene: TRBJ1-1; d_gene: NA; CDR3aa: ASWGDSSLGTEAF
v_gene: TRBV20-1; j_gene: TRBJ2-2; d_gene: NA; CDR3aa: SAWGNGELF
v_gene: TRBV27; j_gene: TRBJ2-1; d_gene: TRBD2; CDR3aa: ASSSPRLAGGHNEQF
v_gene: TRBV19; j_gene: TRBJ2-7; d_gene: TRBD2; CDR3aa: ASSLAGHYEQY
v_gene: TRBV19; j_gene: TRBJ2-3; d_gene: NA; CDR3aa: ASSVTGPQDTQY
v_gene: TRBV11-2; j_gene: TRBJ2-5; d_gene: NA; CDR3aa: ASSLDRGSPWETQY
v_gene: TRBV5-1; j_gene: TRBJ1-3; d_gene: NA; CDR3aa: ASSPLGSDYSGNTIY
v_gene: TRBV6-5; j_gene: TRBJ2-3; d_gene: NA; CDR3aa: ASSYSVASDTQY
v_gene: TRBV29-1; j_gene: TRBJ2-1; d_gene: NA; CDR3aa: SAEGMRANEQF
v_gene: TRBV11-3; j_gene: TRBJ2-1; d_gene: TRBD2; CDR3aa: ASSFGLAWNNEQF
v_gene: TRBV5-6; j_gene: TRBJ2-7; d_gene: NA; CDR3aa: ASSPQYRTDSYEQY
v_gene: TRBV5-1; j_gene: TRBJ2-7; d_gene: NA; CDR3aa: ASSLNTYEQY
v_gene: TRBV2; j_gene: TRBJ1-2; d_gene: NA; CDR3aa: ASSATGELYGYT
v_gene: TRBV6-6; j_gene: TRBJ2-7; d_gene: NA; CDR3aa: ASVAVGQTYEQY
v_gene: TRBV10-3; j_gene: TRBJ2-2; d_gene: NA; CDR3aa: AISPVLIPNTGELF
v_gene: TRBV15; j_gene: TRBJ1-3; d_gene: TRBD1; CDR3aa: ATSRDRGLSGNTIY
v_gene: TRBV5-1; j_gene: TRBJ2-7; d_gene: TRBD2; CDR3aa: ASSLLAGGAYEQY
v_gene: TRBV9; j_gene: TRBJ1-3; d_gene: NA; CDR3aa: ASSVEVWGTGNTIY
v_gene: TRBV7-9; j_gene: TRBJ2-5; d_gene: NA; CDR3aa: ASSLEGFQETQY
v_gene: TRBV28; j_gene: TRBJ1-1; d_gene: NA; CDR3aa: ASSQWGAEGTEAF
v_gene: TRBV19; j_gene: TRBJ1-1; d_gene: NA; CDR3aa: ASSAGVTEAF
v_gene: TRBV6-6; j_gene: TRBJ2-7; d_gene: TRBD2; CDR3aa: ASSSPTSGVPEQY
v_gene: TRBV5-4; j_gene: TRBJ1-2; d_gene: NA; CDR3aa: ASSQGVDGNYGYT
v_gene: TRBV7-9; j_gene: TRBJ2-6; d_gene: NA; CDR3aa: ASSFSISGANVLT
v_gene: TRBV29-1; j_gene: TRBJ2-1; d_gene: TRBD2; CDR3aa: SVARREAEDEQF
v_gene: TRBV28; j_gene: TRBJ2-7; d_gene: NA; CDR3aa: ASRGSPYEQY
v_gene: TRBV9; j_gene: TRBJ2-3; d_gene: TRBD2; CDR3aa: ASSPLAGGTDTQY
v_gene: TRBV2; j_gene: TRBJ2-4; d_gene: TRBD1; CDR3aa: ASRPGQGRLNIQY
v_gene: TRBV7-9; j_gene: TRBJ2-7; d_gene: NA; CDR3aa: ASSLFGRPHEQY
v_gene: TRBV14; j_gene: TRBJ2-1; d_gene: TRBD2; CDR3aa: ASSGRGWDYNEQF
v_gene: TRBV5-1; j_gene: TRBJ2-1; d_gene: TRBD1; CDR3aa: ASSLSVTGDEQF
v_gene: TRBV28; j_gene: TRBJ1-4; d_gene: NA; CDR3aa: ASSLLGAGEKLF
v_gene: TRBV2; j_gene: TRBJ2-7; d_gene: NA; CDR3aa: ASNRDPGYEQY
v_gene: TRBV30; j_gene: TRBJ1-3; d_gene: NA; CDR3aa: AWRYRSQSSGNTIY
v_gene: TRBV7-9; j_gene: TRBJ1-4; d_gene: NA; CDR3aa: ASTDGPPTNEKLF